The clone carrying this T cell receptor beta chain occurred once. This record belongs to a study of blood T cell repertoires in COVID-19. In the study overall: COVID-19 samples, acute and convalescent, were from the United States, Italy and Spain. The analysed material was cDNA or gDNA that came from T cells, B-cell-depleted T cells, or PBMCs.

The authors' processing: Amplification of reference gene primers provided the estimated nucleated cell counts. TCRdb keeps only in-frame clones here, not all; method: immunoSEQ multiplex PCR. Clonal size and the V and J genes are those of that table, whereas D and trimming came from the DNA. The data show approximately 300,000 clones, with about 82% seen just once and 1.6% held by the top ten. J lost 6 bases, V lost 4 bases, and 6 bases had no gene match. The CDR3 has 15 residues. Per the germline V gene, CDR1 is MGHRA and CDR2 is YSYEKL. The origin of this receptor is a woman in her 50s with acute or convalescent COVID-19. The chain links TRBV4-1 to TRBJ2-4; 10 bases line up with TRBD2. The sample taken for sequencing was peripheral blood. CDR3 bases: TGCGCCAGCAGCCCCCTAGCGGGAGACCGAAACATTCAGTACTTC. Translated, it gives CASSPLAGDRNIQYF.